These 14 T cell receptor beta chains share one sample of origin, sequenced in a study of response to subunit inactivated influenza vaccine. One entry per CDR3 protein, called by TCRdb with MiXCR from the RT-PCR reads. Here the sample spans around 750,000 distinct CDR3 sequences, 21% being singletons. The sequenced sample was PBMCs from blood, obtained approximately 5 days after vaccination. The source is a man aged 45-60 years who received an inactivated influenza vaccine.

This chain joins TRBV7-2 and TRBJ2-1; D is possibly TRBD2 (6 bases). CDR1 and CDR2 (germline): SGHTA, FQGNSA. The V gene lost 1 base and the J gene lost 10 bases, with 11 bases spanning the gap. The CDR3 is 13 residues long. As DNA, the CDR3 is TGTGCCAGCAGCTTAGGGGGCGGGGCGGAGCAGTTCTTC. Amino acids: CASSLGGGAEQFF.

V usage is TRBV7-2 and J usage is TRBJ2-5, with D possibly TRBD2 on 5 matching bases. CDR3 length: 13 amino acids. Germline values: CDR1 SGHTA, CDR2 FQGNSA. The V end lost 7 bases, the J end lost 5 bases, and 14 bases lay between the germline ends. The CDR3 sequence: CASTSGIRETQYF. The CDR3 coding sequence is TGTGCCAGCACCTCGGGGATCCGCGAGACCCAGTACTTC.

This sequence joins TRBV5-1 and TRBJ2-2; no clear D gene. Looked up from germline, CDR1 is SGHRS and CDR2 is YFSETQ. The CDR3 consists of 15 residues. Trimming shortened V by 5 bases and J by 7 bases, and 18 bases separated the two germline ends. The DNA of the CDR3 is TGCGCCAGCAGTCCAGGCGCAGGCGCAGGCGGGGAGCTGTTTTTT. Encoded protein: CASSPGAGAGGELFF.

This clonotype was observed a handful of times. This CDR3 is CASSQDLDRVEKLFF. In nucleotides, the CDR3 is TGTGCCAGCAGCCAAGATTTGGACAGGGTCGAAAAACTGTTTTTT. The chain employs TRBV4-2 and TRBJ1-4; 8 nucleotides line up with TRBD1. The CDR3 sequence is 15 residues long. The germline CDR1 and CDR2 sequences are LGHNA and YNFKEQ. After removal of 0 bases from V and 8 bases from J, the junction contained 5 bases not matched to a gene.

The table lists this clonotype with a few counts. The chain recombines TRBV4-1 with TRBJ1-6, with TRBD1 matching 7 bases. Germline V gene data show CDR1 as MGHRA and CDR2 as YSYEKL. V was pared by 5 bases and J by 7 bases, with 8 bases of the junction left unmatched. The CDR3 runs 15 residues. The CDR3 coding sequence is TGCGCCAGCAGCGTCGGACAGGTGGGGAATTCACCCCTCCACTTT. Translated, it gives CASSVGQVGNSPLHF.

This clonotype was picked up a small number of times. The chain has TRBV20-1 and TRBJ2-1; 9 bases are shared with TRBD2. This CDR3 contains 16 residues. CDR1 is DFQATT, CDR2 SNEGSKA, per germline (reference sequence). V trimming: 6 bases; J trimming: 0 bases; junction bases outside the gene matches: 9. CDR3 in amino acids: CSAPAGGSPSYNEQFF. The CDR3 DNA is TGCAGTGCCCCGGCGGGGGGGTCACCCTCCTACAATGAGCAGTTCTTC.

The sample holds a few counts of this clonotype. The genes are TRBV20-1 and TRBJ2-5; a weak D match, TRBD2 (6 bases). The CDR3 runs to 14 residues. V lost 2 bases to trimming and J lost 4 bases, with 14 bases between them. The germline CDR1 and CDR2 sequences are DFQATT and SNEGSKA (reference sequence). CDR3 residues: CSARSTRVGETQYF. CDR3 nucleotides: TGCAGTGCTAGATCGACTAGGGTGGGAGAGACCCAGTACTTC.

This clonotype has a handful of counts. The rearrangement joins TRBV29-1 to TRBJ2-6, with TRBD1 as a possible D gene (5 bases). The V gene's germline CDR1 is SQVTM and CDR2 ANQGSEA. The CDR3 is 14 residues long. V was trimmed by 1 base and J by 3 bases, leaving 7 bases between them. CDR3: CSVEGGSGANVLTF. The CDR3 DNA reads TGCAGCGTTGAAGGGGGCAGTGGGGCCAACGTCCTGACTTTC.

The V call is TRBV12-3 or TRBV12-4, the J call TRBJ1-2, with D perhaps matching TRBD1 (5 bases). The CDR3 extends over 17 amino acids. V lost 4 bases to trimming and J lost 8 bases, with 26 bases between them. The CDR3, as DNA: TGTGCCAGCAGTTGGATTCTGGGGCAGGGAGGATGGGAAGGCTACACCTTC. Its translation is CASSWILGQGGWEGYTF.

In this sample, this clonotype turned up a few times. V is TRBV20-1 and J is TRBJ1-2; the match to TRBD1 covers 7 bases. V trimming: 4 bases; J trimming: 4 bases; junction bases outside the gene matches: 9. The CDR3 totals 14 residues. Germline CDR1 and CDR2: DFQATT and SNEGSKA (reference sequence). In nucleotides, the CDR3 is TGCAGTGCTAACAGGGGCGATCTTTTCTATGGCTACACCTTC. Translating it yields CSANRGDLFYGYTF.

The gene calls are TRBV7-7 and TRBJ2-7; 13 bases agree with TRBD2. Germline CDR1 is SSHAT and CDR2 is FNYEAQ (reference sequence). This CDR3 has 18 amino acids. CDR3 region: CTCSFLGTSGISSYEQYF. The CDR3 DNA reads as TGTACCTGCAGCTTCTTGGGGACTAGCGGGATCAGCTCCTACGAGCAGTACTTC.

The chain uses TRBV11-2 and TRBJ1-5; no definite D call. Germline V gene data show CDR1 as SGHAT and CDR2 as FQNNGV. V lost 1 base, J lost 5 bases, and 9 bases lay in between. This CDR3 comprises 14 residues. The CDR3 DNA is TGTGCCAGCAGCTTAGGGTGGGGAGATCAGCCCCAGCATTTT. Protein: CASSLGWGDQPQHF.

The chain carries TRBV11-3 and TRBJ2-7, with TRBD1 matching over 8 bases. Germline V CDR1 and CDR2: SGHNT, YENEEA. The CDR3 has 14 residues. Trimming removed 5 bases from V and 5 bases from J; junction bases left unmatched: 8. The CDR3 protein is CASSRDRGSHEQYF. The CDR3 DNA reads TGTGCCAGCAGCAGAGACAGGGGTAGCCACGAGCAGTACTTC. Complete variable domain (other parts from reference TRBV11-3 and TRBJ2-7): EAGVVQSPRYKIIEKKQPVAFWCNPISGHNTLYWYLQNLGQGPELLIRYENEEAVDDSQLPKDRFSAERLKGVDSTLKIQPAELGDSAVYLCASSRDRGSHEQYFGPGTRLTVT.

This chain joins TRBV12-3 or TRBV12-4 and TRBJ1-2; 9 bases are a match to TRBD1. Trimming removed 8 bases from V and 7 bases from J; junction bases left unmatched: 5. The CDR3 has 12 amino acids. The CDR3, as DNA: TGTGCCAGCCGGACAGGGGCGGGTGGCTACACCTTC. Its protein is CASRTGAGGYTF.